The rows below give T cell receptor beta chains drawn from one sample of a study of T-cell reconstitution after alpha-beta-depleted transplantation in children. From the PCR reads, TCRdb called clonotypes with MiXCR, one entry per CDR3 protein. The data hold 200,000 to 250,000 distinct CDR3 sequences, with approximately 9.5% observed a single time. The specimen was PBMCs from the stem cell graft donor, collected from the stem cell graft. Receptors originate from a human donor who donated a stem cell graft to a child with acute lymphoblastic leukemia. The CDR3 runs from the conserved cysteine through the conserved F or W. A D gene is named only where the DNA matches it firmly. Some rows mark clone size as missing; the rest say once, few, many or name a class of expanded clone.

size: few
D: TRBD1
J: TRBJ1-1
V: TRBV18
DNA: TGTGCCAGCTCCCAGGGGGGGCCTAACACTGAAGCTTTCTTT
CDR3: CASSQGGPNTEAFF

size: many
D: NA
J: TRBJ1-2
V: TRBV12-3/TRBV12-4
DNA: TGTGCCAGCAGTTTGGCCCAGGGCAACTATGGCTACACCTTC
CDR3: CASSLAQGNYGYTF

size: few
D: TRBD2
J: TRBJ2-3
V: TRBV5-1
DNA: TGCGCCAGCAGTTTACCGGATGGGACTAGCGGGGGGGCATGGAACACAGATACGCAGTATTTT
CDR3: CASSLPDGTSGGAWNTDTQYF

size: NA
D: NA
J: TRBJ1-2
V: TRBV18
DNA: TGTGCCAGCTCACCACGGGACTCTGACTATGGCTACACCTTC
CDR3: CASSPRDSDYGYTF

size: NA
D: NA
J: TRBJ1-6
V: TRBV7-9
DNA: TGTGCCAGCAGCTCCCCCACAGGATGGGATTCACCCCTCCACTTT
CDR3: CASSSPTGWDSPLHF

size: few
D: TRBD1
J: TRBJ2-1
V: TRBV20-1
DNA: TGCAGTGCTAGAGTCGTCGGGACAGGGAGCAATGAGCAGTTCTTC
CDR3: CSARVVGTGSNEQFF

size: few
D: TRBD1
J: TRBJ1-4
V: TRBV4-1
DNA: TGCGCCAGCAGCCCGAGGGCAAAGGGGACAGGGGAAAAACTGTTTTTT
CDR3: CASSPRAKGTGEKLFF

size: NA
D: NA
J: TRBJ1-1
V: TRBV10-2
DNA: TGCGCCAGCAGAAAGGGGGGGAGGACCACTGAAGCTTTCTTT
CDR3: CASRKGGRTTEAFF

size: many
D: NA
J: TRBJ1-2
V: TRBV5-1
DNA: TGCGCCAGCAGCTTGGACTCCCAGGGCTATTATGGCTACACCTTC
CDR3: CASSLDSQGYYGYTF

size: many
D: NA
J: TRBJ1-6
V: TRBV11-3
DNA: TGTGCCAGCAGCTTAGTTCCTTTTTGGGAGAATCATAATTCACCCCTCCACTTT
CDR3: CASSLVPFWENHNSPLHF